This T cell receptor beta chain was found in a study of blood T cell repertoires in COVID-19. About the research overall: T cells, B-cell-depleted T cells, or PBMCs provided the cDNA or gDNA that served as material.

The repertoire was sequenced with immunoSEQ multiplex PCR; TCRdb's copy has only in-frame clones and lacks some. The sample lists about 140,000 clones, 80% to 85% occurring once. Per germline, CDR1 SGHTA and CDR2 FQGNSA. This CDR3 has 17 amino acids. The junction had 7 bases not matched to a gene; V was cut back by 3 bases and J by 5 bases. The rearrangement uses TRBV7-2 and TRBJ2-1; 13 bases are a match to TRBD2. The TCR sequence derives from a woman of 80 years or more with acute or convalescent COVID-19. Material: peripheral blood. CDR3 coding DNA: TGTGCCAGCAGCTTCCGTCCGACTAGCGGGGGGAACAATGAGCAGTTCTTC. Amino acids: CASSFRPTSGGNNEQFF.